These 9 T cell receptor beta chains came from one sample sequenced in a study of T cells in Graves' hyperthyroidism and ophthalmopathy (dated by TCRdb to the late 2010s). Receptors were amplified or captured by multiplex PCR. The instrument was an Illumina HiSeq 2000. TCR beta CDR3 regions were amplified from RNA transcripts. A first-round RT-PCR of the TCR CDR3 used the HTBI primer set with the Qiagen OneStep RT-PCR kit. TCRdb's own reprocessing of the public reads used fastp at Q25 and MiXCR and kept productive beta chains. Each entry is one CDR3 protein sequence, shown with its most common DNA and genes. The sample table holds nearly 750,000 distinct CDR3 sequences, of which roughly a third were seen once. The top ten clones comprise more than 25% of the sample. The material sequenced was blood. The receptors stem from a woman between 40 and 50 years old with Graves' hyperthyroidism.

The rearrangement uses TRBV28 and TRBJ1-2; D is unresolved. The CDR3 contains 14 residues. Per germline, CDR1 MDHEN and CDR2 SYDVKM. Trimming cost V 3 bases and J 4 bases, with 12 bases left between them. The CDR3 here is CASSLRRGPYGYTF. CDR3 coding DNA: TGTGCCAGCAGTTTGCGGCGGGGTCCCTATGGCTACACCTTC.

Remarks on this clonotype: The conserved closing phenylalanine or tryptophan is absent in this CDR3, likely reflecting a read error. The chain joins TRBV7-8 to TRBJ2-2; 15 nucleotides line up with TRBD2. Germline V gene lookup returns CDR1 SGHVS and CDR2 FQNEAQ. J lost 4 bases, V lost 4 bases, and 4 bases had no gene match. The CDR3 is 17 residues long. Written as DNA, the CDR3 is TGTGCCAGCAGCTCCGGGACTAGCGGGGGGTTCACCGGGGAGCTGTTTCTT. This gives the protein CASSSGTSGGFTGELFL.

Many counts were recorded for this clonotype. CDR3 sequence reads: CAISEADNSPLHF. CDR3 in DNA: TGTGCCATCAGTGAAGCGGATAATTCACCCCTCCACTTT. The chain employs TRBV10-3 and TRBJ1-6; D is undetermined. The CDR3 consists of 13 residues. Germline lookup yields CDR1 ENHRY and CDR2 SYGVKD. V was clipped by 3 bases and J by 5 bases, with 5 bases between them.

This clonotype has at least ten counts. This rearrangement joins TRBV20-1 to TRBJ2-7, with 7 positions matching TRBD1. CDR3 length equals 11 residues. The trim removed 6 bases at V and 4 bases at J, leaving 3 bases unmatched. Germline CDR1 and CDR2: DFQATT and SNEGSKA (reference sequence). The CDR3 spells CSATTGYEQYF. The CDR3 bases are TGCAGTGCGACGACAGGGTACGAGCAGTACTTC.

The chain employs TRBV7-2 and TRBJ2-7; tentatively, D is TRBD2 (5 bases). CDR1 and CDR2 (germline): SGHTA, FQGNSA. This CDR3 has 14 amino acids. Trimming stripped 4 bases from V and 7 bases from J, with 17 bases between. The CDR3 DNA sequence: TGTGCCAGCAGCTATACTAGATCTACGACGGAGCAGTACTTC. It encodes CASSYTRSTTEQYF.

This clonotype occurred a few times. This CDR3 is CASTERVGLSSSGNTIYF. The CDR3 DNA reads as TGTGCCAGCACCGAAAGGGTGGGACTCTCGAGCTCTGGAAACACCATATATTTT. The chain uses TRBV2 and TRBJ1-3; weak D call: TRBD1 (5 bases). Between the trimmed V and J ends, which lost 7 bases and 0 bases, there was a span of 22 bases. Germline CDR1 is SNHLY and CDR2 is FYNNEI. CDR3 length: 18 amino acids.

Details on this clonotype: A read error may be the cause here, since a much bigger clone is one base away. The rearrangement links TRBV7-2 to TRBJ1-1; 9 bases agree with TRBD1. The V gene's germline CDR1 is SGHTA and CDR2 FQGNSA. This CDR3 is 14 amino acids long. With 1 base clipped from V and 6 bases from J, the junction kept 3 bases outside the gene matches. The CDR3 region has the DNA TGTGCCAGCAGCTTAGGACAGGGGGAATCTGAAGCTTTCTTT. It specifies CASSLGQGESEAFF.

As concerns this clonotype: One end of the junction varies from germline; a read error may be responsible. The CDR3 DNA reads TGTGCCAGCAGTCCCGGACAGGGGATGGCGAAAAAACTGTTTTTT. It codes for CASSPGQGMAKKLFF. V and J are TRBV10-3 and TRBJ1-4, with 9 nucleotides matching TRBD1. The CDR3 runs to 15 residues. Germline V gene sequence: CDR1 ENHRY, CDR2 SYGVKD.

This clonotype showed up just a few times. The V and J genes are TRBV10-3 and TRBJ1-5; tentative D call: TRBD1 (6 bases). This CDR3 has 14 amino acids. V lost 10 bases, J lost 1 base, and 14 bases lay in between. Germline assignment: CDR1 ENHRY and CDR2 SYGVKD. CDR3 residues: CASRPTGSNQPQHF. The CDR3 nucleotides read TGTGCCAGCAGACCTACAGGGAGCAATCAGCCCCAGCATTTT.